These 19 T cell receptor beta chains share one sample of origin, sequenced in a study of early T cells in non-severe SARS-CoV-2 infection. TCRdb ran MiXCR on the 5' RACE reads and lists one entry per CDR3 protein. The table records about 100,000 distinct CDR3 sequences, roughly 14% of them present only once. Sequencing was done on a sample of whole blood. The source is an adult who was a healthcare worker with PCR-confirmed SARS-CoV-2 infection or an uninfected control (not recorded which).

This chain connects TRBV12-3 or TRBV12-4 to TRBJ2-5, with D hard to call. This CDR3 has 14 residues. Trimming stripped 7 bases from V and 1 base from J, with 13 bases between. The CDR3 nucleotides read TGTGCCAGCAATCAAGACGGATTCCAAGAGACCCAGTACTTC. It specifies CASNQDGFQETQYF.

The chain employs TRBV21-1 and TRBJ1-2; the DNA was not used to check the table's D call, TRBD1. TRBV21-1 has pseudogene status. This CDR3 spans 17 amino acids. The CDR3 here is CASRSRDKKSPSYGYTF. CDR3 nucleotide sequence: TGTGCCAGCCGTTCCCGGGACAAAAAGTCTCCCTCCTATGGCTACACCTTC.

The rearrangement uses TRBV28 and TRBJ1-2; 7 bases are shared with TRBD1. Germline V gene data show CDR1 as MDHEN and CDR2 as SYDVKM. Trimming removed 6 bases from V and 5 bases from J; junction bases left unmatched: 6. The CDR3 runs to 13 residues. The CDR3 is CASSLTGRYGYTF. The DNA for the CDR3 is TGTGCCAGCAGCCTGACAGGGAGATATGGCTACACCTTC.

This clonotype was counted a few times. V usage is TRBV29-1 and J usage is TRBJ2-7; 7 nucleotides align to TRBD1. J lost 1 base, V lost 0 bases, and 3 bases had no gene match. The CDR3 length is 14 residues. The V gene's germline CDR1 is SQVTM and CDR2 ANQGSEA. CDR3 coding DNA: TGCAGCGTTGAAGATCGGGGACAGTCCTACGAGCAGTACTTC. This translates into CSVEDRGQSYEQYF.

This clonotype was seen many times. The CDR3 reads CASSPTGGGETQYF. The CDR3 nucleotides are TGTGCCAGCAGTCCGACAGGAGGAGGAGAGACCCAGTACTTC. This chain joins TRBV12-3 or TRBV12-4 and TRBJ2-5, with a tentative D call TRBD1 (6 bases). The CDR3 runs 14 residues. The V gene lost 5 bases and the J gene lost 4 bases, with 14 bases spanning the gap.

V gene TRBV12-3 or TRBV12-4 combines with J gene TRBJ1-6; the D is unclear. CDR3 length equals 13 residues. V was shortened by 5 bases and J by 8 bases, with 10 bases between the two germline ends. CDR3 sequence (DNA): TGTGCCAGCAGTCGGAGGGTCGATTCACCCCTCCACTTT. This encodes CASSRRVDSPLHF.

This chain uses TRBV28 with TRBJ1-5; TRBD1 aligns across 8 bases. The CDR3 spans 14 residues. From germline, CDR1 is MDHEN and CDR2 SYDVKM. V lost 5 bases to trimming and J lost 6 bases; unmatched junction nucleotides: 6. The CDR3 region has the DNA TGTGCCAGCAGTCAAGGACAGGGCAGTCAGCCCCAGCATTTT. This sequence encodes CASSQGQGSQPQHF.

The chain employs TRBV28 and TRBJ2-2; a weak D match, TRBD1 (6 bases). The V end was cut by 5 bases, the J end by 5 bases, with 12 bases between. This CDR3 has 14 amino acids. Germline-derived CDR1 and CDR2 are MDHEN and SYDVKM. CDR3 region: CASSVTGLTGELFF. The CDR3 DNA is TGTGCCAGCAGTGTTACAGGGTTGACCGGGGAGCTGTTTTTT.

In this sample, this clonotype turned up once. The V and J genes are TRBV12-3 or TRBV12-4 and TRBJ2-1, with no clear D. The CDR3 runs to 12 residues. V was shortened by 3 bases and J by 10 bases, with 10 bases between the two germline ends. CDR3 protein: CASSFQAREQFF. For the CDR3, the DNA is TGTGCCAGCAGTTTCCAGGCCCGGGAGCAGTTCTTC.

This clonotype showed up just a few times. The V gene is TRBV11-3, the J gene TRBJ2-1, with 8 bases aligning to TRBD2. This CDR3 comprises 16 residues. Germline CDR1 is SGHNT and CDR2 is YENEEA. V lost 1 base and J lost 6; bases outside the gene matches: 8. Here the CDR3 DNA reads TGTGCCAGCAGCTTAGGCGGGACTAGGGCCTCCAATGAGCAGTTCTTC. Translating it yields CASSLGGTRASNEQFF.

The CDR3 is CASRGLAGYNEQFF. Here the CDR3 DNA reads TGTGCCAGCAGGGGGCTAGCGGGCTACAATGAGCAGTTCTTC. The V and J genes are TRBV11-2 and TRBJ2-1; 8 bases match TRBD2. With V trimmed by 6 bases and J by 3 bases, 4 bases remained unmatched. The V gene's germline CDR1 is SGHAT and CDR2 FQNNGV. The length of the CDR3 is 14 residues.

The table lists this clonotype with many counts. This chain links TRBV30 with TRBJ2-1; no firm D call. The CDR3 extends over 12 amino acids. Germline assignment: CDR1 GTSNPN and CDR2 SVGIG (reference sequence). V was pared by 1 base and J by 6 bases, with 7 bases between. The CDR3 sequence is CAWSAGVNEQFF. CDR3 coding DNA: TGTGCCTGGAGTGCCGGAGTCAATGAGCAGTTCTTC.

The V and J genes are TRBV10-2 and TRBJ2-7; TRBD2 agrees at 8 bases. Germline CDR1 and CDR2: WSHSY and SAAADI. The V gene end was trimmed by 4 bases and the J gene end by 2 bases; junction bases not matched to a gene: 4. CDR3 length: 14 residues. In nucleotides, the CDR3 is TGCGCCAGCAGTGGAAAGCGGGGGACCTACGAGCAGTACTTC. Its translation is CASSGKRGTYEQYF.

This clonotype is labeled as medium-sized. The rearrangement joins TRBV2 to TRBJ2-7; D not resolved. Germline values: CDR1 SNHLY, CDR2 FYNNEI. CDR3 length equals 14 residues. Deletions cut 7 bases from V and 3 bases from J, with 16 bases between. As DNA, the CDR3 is TGTGCCAGCATGTGGGCAGACGGCAACTACGAGCAGTACTTC. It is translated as CASMWADGNYEQYF.

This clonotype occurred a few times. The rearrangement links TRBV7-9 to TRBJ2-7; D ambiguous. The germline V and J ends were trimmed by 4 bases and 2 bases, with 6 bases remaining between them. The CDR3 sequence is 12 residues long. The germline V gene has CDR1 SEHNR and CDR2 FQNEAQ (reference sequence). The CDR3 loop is CASSSTPYEQYF. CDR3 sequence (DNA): TGTGCCAGCAGCTCCACACCCTACGAGCAGTACTTC.

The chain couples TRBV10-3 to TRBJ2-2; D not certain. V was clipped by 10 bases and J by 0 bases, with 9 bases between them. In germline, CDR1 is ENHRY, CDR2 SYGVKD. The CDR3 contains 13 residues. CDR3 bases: TGTGCCACCCAACTGGCGAACACCGGGGAGCTGTTTTTT. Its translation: CATQLANTGELFF.

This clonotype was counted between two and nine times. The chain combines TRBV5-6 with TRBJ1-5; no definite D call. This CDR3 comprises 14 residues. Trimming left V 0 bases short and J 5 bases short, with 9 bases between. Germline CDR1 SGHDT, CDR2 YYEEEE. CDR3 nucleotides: TGTGCCAGCAGCTTGGGGAATTGGGATCAGCCCCAGCATTTT. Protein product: CASSLGNWDQPQHF.

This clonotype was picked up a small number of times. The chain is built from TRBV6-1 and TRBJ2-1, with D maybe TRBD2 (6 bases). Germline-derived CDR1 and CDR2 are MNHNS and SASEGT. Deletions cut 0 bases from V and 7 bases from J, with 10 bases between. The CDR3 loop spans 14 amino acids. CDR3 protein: CASSEAGEVNEQFF. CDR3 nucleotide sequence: TGTGCCAGCAGTGAAGCGGGGGAGGTGAATGAGCAGTTCTTC.

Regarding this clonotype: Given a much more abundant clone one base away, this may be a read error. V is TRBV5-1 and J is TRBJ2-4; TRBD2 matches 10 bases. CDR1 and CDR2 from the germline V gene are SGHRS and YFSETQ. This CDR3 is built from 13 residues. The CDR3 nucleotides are TGCGCCGGCAGCCTCCACGGGACTAGCGATCGGTACTTC. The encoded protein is CAGSLHGTSDRYF. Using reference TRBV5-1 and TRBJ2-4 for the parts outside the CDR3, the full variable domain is KAGVTQTPRYLIKTRGQQVTLSCSPISGHRSVSWYQQTPGQGLQFLFEYFSETQRNKGNFPGRFSGRQFSNSRSEMNVSTLELGDSALYLCAGSLHGTSDRYFGAGTRLSVL.